A selection of T cell receptor beta chains follows, all from one sample in a study of blood T cell repertoires in COVID-19. The table came from immunoSEQ multiplex PCR; TCRdb's copy has only in-frame clones and leaves some out. The data hold around 100,000 clones, with approximately 87% observed a single time. Sequencing was carried out using peripheral blood. These TCRs come from a human donor with acute or convalescent COVID-19. The donor label of this sample is uncertain. Both conserved end residues are part of each CDR3. Fields, in order: CDR3 protein, V gene, clone size, J gene. A clone size is listed for some rows: how often the clone was seen (once, few, many), or a class if it is expanded.

CDR3aa: CASSVALTPEQYF
v_gene: TRBV9
abundance: NA
j_gene: TRBJ2-7

CDR3aa: CASSQGLAGRNEQFF
v_gene: TRBV4-3
abundance: NA
j_gene: TRBJ2-1

CDR3aa: CASSQRSIAGGWQETQYF
v_gene: TRBV5-1
abundance: NA
j_gene: TRBJ2-5

CDR3aa: CASSPGEGYGYTF
v_gene: TRBV7-8
abundance: once
j_gene: TRBJ1-2

CDR3aa: CASNLFSRGTYEQYF
v_gene: TRBV28
abundance: few
j_gene: TRBJ2-7

CDR3aa: CASSTEPRTEAFF
v_gene: TRBV5-4
abundance: NA
j_gene: TRBJ1-1

CDR3aa: CASSSHEGRNEKLFF
v_gene: TRBV28
abundance: NA
j_gene: TRBJ1-4

CDR3aa: CASSSRGTRQGRDIQYF
v_gene: TRBV18
abundance: NA
j_gene: TRBJ2-4

CDR3aa: CAIREGLDADNEQFF
v_gene: TRBV10-3
abundance: NA
j_gene: TRBJ2-1

CDR3aa: CASKLQGGNSPLHF
v_gene: TRBV28
abundance: NA
j_gene: TRBJ1-6

CDR3aa: CASVYRGASSYNEQFF
v_gene: TRBV2
abundance: NA
j_gene: TRBJ2-1

CDR3aa: CASSEEGQGSPLHF
v_gene: TRBV2
abundance: NA
j_gene: TRBJ1-6

CDR3aa: CASSLGTSGTFDTQYF
v_gene: TRBV28
abundance: NA
j_gene: TRBJ2-3

CDR3aa: CASSDLTGVNYGYTF
v_gene: TRBV7-9
abundance: NA
j_gene: TRBJ1-2

CDR3aa: CASSVEGGEFNSPLHF
v_gene: TRBV9
abundance: NA
j_gene: TRBJ1-6

CDR3aa: CASSHYLEDGYTF
v_gene: TRBV7-2
abundance: NA
j_gene: TRBJ1-2

CDR3aa: CASSTYATVYEQYF
v_gene: TRBV19
abundance: once
j_gene: TRBJ2-7

CDR3aa: CASSPWTGREDTQYF
v_gene: TRBV18
abundance: NA
j_gene: TRBJ2-3

CDR3aa: CASRQGRQGQGQISSSYEQYF
v_gene: TRBV12-2
abundance: NA
j_gene: TRBJ2-7

CDR3aa: CASRRAGSPSPLHF
v_gene: TRBV2
abundance: few
j_gene: TRBJ1-6